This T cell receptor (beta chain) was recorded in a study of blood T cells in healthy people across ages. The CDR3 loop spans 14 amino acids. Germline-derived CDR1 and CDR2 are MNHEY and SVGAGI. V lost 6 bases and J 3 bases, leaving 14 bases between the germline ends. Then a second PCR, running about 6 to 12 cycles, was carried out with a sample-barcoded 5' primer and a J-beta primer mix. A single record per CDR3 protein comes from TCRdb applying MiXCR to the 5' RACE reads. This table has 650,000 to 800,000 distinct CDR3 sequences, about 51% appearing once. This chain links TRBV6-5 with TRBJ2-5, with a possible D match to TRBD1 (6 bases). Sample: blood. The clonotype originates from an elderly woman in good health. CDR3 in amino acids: CASRITDRKETQYF. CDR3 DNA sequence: TGTGCCAGCAGGATCACGGACAGAAAAGAGACCCAGTACTTC.